A selection of T cell receptor beta chains follows, all from one sample in a study of blood T cell repertoires in COVID-19. Method: immunoSEQ multiplex PCR; TCRdb's copy keeps in-frame clones and lacks some. This table has 400,000 or so clones, roughly nine tenths appearing once. Material for sequencing was PBMCs or T cells enriched from blood (not recorded which). The receptors here all came from a young man who had recovered from COVID-19. The CDR3 runs from the conserved cysteine through the conserved F or W. A D gene is named only where the DNA matches it firmly. Size is stated for part of the rows, as once, few or many counts, or as a class when the clone is expanded.

size: .
D: TRBD1
V: TRBV3-1/TRBV3-2
J: TRBJ1-1
DNA: TGTGCCAGCAGCCAGGGGACAGCCCGTTGGGCTTTCTTT
CDR3: CASSQGTARWAFF

size: .
D: TRBD1
V: TRBV5-6
J: TRBJ1-2
DNA: TGTGCCAGCAGCTCGTTGGACAGGCTCGATGGCTACACCTTC
CDR3: CASSSLDRLDGYTF

size: .
D: .
V: TRBV30
J: TRBJ1-5
DNA: TGTGCCTGGAGTCCCCAGCAGGGCAATCAGCCCCAGCATTTT
CDR3: CAWSPQQGNQPQHF

size: .
D: TRBD1
V: TRBV28
J: TRBJ1-4
DNA: TGTGCCAGCGGATTGACAGGGGCGGTTGAAAAACTGTTTTTT
CDR3: CASGLTGAVEKLFF

size: .
D: .
V: TRBV7-9
J: TRBJ1-1
DNA: TGTGCCAGCAGCTTATCGGGAAACACTGAAGCTTTCTTT
CDR3: CASSLSGNTEAFF

size: .
D: TRBD1
V: TRBV5-1
J: TRBJ2-1
DNA: TGCGCCAGCAGCTTCCGGGACAGGGGAACAAGTGAGCAGTTCTTC
CDR3: CASSFRDRGTSEQFF

size: many
D: TRBD2
V: TRBV7-9
J: TRBJ2-1
DNA: TGTGCCAGCAGCTCGACTAGCGGTGTTTACAATGAGCAGTTCTTC
CDR3: CASSSTSGVYNEQFF

size: .
D: TRBD1
V: TRBV4-1
J: TRBJ1-5
DNA: TGCGCCAGCAGCCACTACCCTACAGGGGGCTCGGGCAATCAGCCCCAGCATTTT
CDR3: CASSHYPTGGSGNQPQHF

size: .
D: .
V: TRBV5-1
J: TRBJ2-7
DNA: TGCGCCAGCAGCCGTCAGGAGAGGACACAGACCTACGAGCAGTACTTC
CDR3: CASSRQERTQTYEQYF

size: .
D: TRBD1
V: TRBV6-1
J: TRBJ2-7
DNA: TGTGCCAGCAGTGAAACAGGGGGCGGAGGGGAGCAGTACTTC
CDR3: CASSETGGGGEQYF

size: once
D: .
V: TRBV6-5
J: TRBJ1-6
DNA: TGTGCCAGCAGTTACGAGTCTCTCTATAATTCACCCCTCCACTTT
CDR3: CASSYESLYNSPLHF

size: .
D: .
V: TRBV14
J: TRBJ1-2
DNA: TGTGCCAGCAGCCACGGGGTCGCCGCTTATGGCTACACCTTC
CDR3: CASSHGVAAYGYTF

size: .
D: TRBD1
V: TRBV3-1/TRBV3-2
J: TRBJ1-5
DNA: TGTGCCAGCAGCCAAACAGGGGGCAATCAGCCCCAGCATTTT
CDR3: CASSQTGGNQPQHF

size: .
D: .
V: TRBV19
J: TRBJ1-4
DNA: TGTGCCAGTAGTATTGGGGGGTCTAATGAAAAACTGTTTTTT
CDR3: CASSIGGSNEKLFF

size: .
D: .
V: TRBV29-1
J: TRBJ2-5
DNA: TGCAGCGCCTCACCGGGATGGGGTGGGCAAGAGACCCAGTACTTC
CDR3: CSASPGWGGQETQYF

size: .
D: .
V: TRBV28
J: TRBJ1-5
DNA: TGTGCCAGTTTTAGACGGACTCTGCCCCAGCATTTT
CDR3: CASFRRTLPQHF

size: .
D: .
V: TRBV3-1/TRBV3-2
J: TRBJ2-7
DNA: TGTGCCAGCAGCCAACAGGTGGCCGGCAACTACGAGCAGTACTTC
CDR3: CASSQQVAGNYEQYF

size: few
D: .
V: TRBV27
J: TRBJ1-1
DNA: TGTGCCAGCAGTCTCCAATCAGGTCGCTTTGAAGCTTTCTTT
CDR3: CASSLQSGRFEAFF

size: .
D: TRBD1
V: TRBV6-5
J: TRBJ1-5
DNA: TGTGCCAGCACCATCCTAGGGGGCGGTCAGCCCCAGCATTTT
CDR3: CASTILGGGQPQHF

size: .
D: TRBD1
V: TRBV11-2
J: TRBJ1-5
DNA: TGTGCCAGCAGCTTAGGGACAGGGGACTATCAGCCCCAGCATTTT
CDR3: CASSLGTGDYQPQHF

size: .
D: TRBD2
V: TRBV27
J: TRBJ2-2
DNA: TGTGCCAGCAGTCTCTTCGGCGGGGGAAACACCGGGGAGCTGTTTTTT
CDR3: CASSLFGGGNTGELFF

size: .
D: .
V: TRBV28
J: TRBJ2-4
DNA: TGTGCCAGCAGCCCGCTTTCACGCGGGGACAAAAACATTCAGTACTTC
CDR3: CASSPLSRGDKNIQYF

size: .
D: TRBD2
V: TRBV7-9
J: TRBJ2-7
DNA: TGTGCCAGCAGCCCCGGGACTAGCGGTCCTTTCTTCTCCTACGAGCAGTACTTC
CDR3: CASSPGTSGPFFSYEQYF

size: .
D: TRBD1
V: TRBV19
J: TRBJ1-2
DNA: TGTGCCAGTAGTCGGACCTGGGACAGGCAAAGCTATGGCTACACCTTC
CDR3: CASSRTWDRQSYGYTF

size: .
D: .
V: TRBV20-1
J: TRBJ2-3
DNA: TGCAGTGCTAGTCCGGCAGATACGCAGTATTTT
CDR3: CSASPADTQYF

size: .
D: .
V: TRBV11-2
J: TRBJ1-4
DNA: TGTGCCAGCAGCTCCCCCGCGGAGGGCGAAAAACTGTTTTTT
CDR3: CASSSPAEGEKLFF

size: .
D: .
V: TRBV28
J: TRBJ1-2
DNA: TGTGCCATTTCCGGGGGTTATGGCTACACCTTC
CDR3: CAISGGYGYTF

size: .
D: .
V: TRBV5-1
J: TRBJ1-2
DNA: TGCGCCAGCAGCTTGGATGCGGGAAGGCACAGAACTAACTATGGCTACACCTTC
CDR3: CASSLDAGRHRTNYGYTF

size: .
D: TRBD1
V: TRBV10-3
J: TRBJ1-1
DNA: TGTGCCATCAGACAGGGGGCGCAGAGTGGTTGGGCTGAAGCTTTCTTT
CDR3: CAIRQGAQSGWAEAFF

size: .
D: .
V: TRBV5-1
J: TRBJ2-3
DNA: TGCGCCAGCAGCTTGGCCGGGATACTAGGGATCGATACGCAGTATTTT
CDR3: CASSLAGILGIDTQYF

size: once
D: TRBD2
V: TRBV28
J: TRBJ2-3
DNA: TGTGCCAGCAGTCCGAATGTGGGCGGGAGGAAACAGGGTCCAGATACGCAGTATTTT
CDR3: CASSPNVGGRKQGPDTQYF

size: .
D: .
V: TRBV15
J: TRBJ2-2
DNA: TGTGCCACCAGCAGAGAGCCGGTCCCGACCGGGGAGCTGTTTTTT
CDR3: CATSREPVPTGELFF

size: .
D: TRBD2
V: TRBV7-9
J: TRBJ2-2
DNA: TGTGCCAGCAGCTTGGGACTAGCGGGAGCAGGGCTGTTTTTT
CDR3: CASSLGLAGAGLFF

size: .
D: TRBD2
V: TRBV5-1
J: TRBJ2-2
DNA: TGCGCCAGCAGCTCCGGGACTAGCGCGGACACCGGGGAGCTGTTTTTT
CDR3: CASSSGTSADTGELFF

size: .
D: TRBD1
V: TRBV9
J: TRBJ1-1
DNA: TGTGCCAGCAGCCCACAGGGGGCGCTTGCTGAAGCTTTCTTT
CDR3: CASSPQGALAEAFF

size: .
D: .
V: TRBV29-1
J: TRBJ2-1
DNA: TGCAGCGCCTCACGTCAGGATGAGCAGTTCTTC
CDR3: CSASRQDEQFF

size: .
D: TRBD1
V: TRBV27
J: TRBJ1-5
DNA: TGTGCCAGCAGTTTATATCAGGGGGCAGGTCAGCCCCAGCATTTT
CDR3: CASSLYQGAGQPQHF

size: .
D: TRBD2
V: TRBV10-3
J: TRBJ2-2
DNA: TGTGCCATGAAAGGGGCTAGCGGGAACACCGGGGAGCTGTTTTTT
CDR3: CAMKGASGNTGELFF

size: .
D: .
V: TRBV12-5
J: TRBJ2-5
DNA: TGTGCTAGTGGTTTGGTACGTAAGGACACGGGCGGACCCGGGCGAGAGACCCAGTACTTC
CDR3: CASGLVRKDTGGPGRETQYF

size: .
D: .
V: TRBV11-2
J: TRBJ2-7
DNA: TGTGCCAGCAGCTTTAACCGGGACACAAACTCCTACGAGCAGTACTTC
CDR3: CASSFNRDTNSYEQYF

size: .
D: .
V: TRBV14
J: TRBJ2-2
DNA: TGTGCCAGCAGCCCGCGGCAGACCGGGGAGCTGTTTTTT
CDR3: CASSPRQTGELFF

size: .
D: TRBD2
V: TRBV28
J: TRBJ2-7
DNA: TGTGCCAGCTCCGCGGGAGGGAGCCTACGAGAGCAGTACTTC
CDR3: CASSAGGSLREQYF

size: .
D: .
V: TRBV7-9
J: TRBJ2-5
DNA: TGTGCCAGCAGCTTAGCCGGAGCGGAGACCCAGTACTTC
CDR3: CASSLAGAETQYF

size: .
D: TRBD1
V: TRBV30
J: TRBJ1-5
DNA: TGTGCCTGGACCGTGGACAGGAATCAGCCCCAGCATTTT
CDR3: CAWTVDRNQPQHF

size: .
D: .
V: TRBV5-4
J: TRBJ2-5
DNA: TGTGCCAGCAGCCCCGGGACATATCAAGAGACCCAGTACTTC
CDR3: CASSPGTYQETQYF

size: .
D: .
V: TRBV7-9
J: TRBJ1-1
DNA: TGTGCCAGCAGCTTCCGGGGGGAGAACACTGAAGCTTTCTTT
CDR3: CASSFRGENTEAFF

size: .
D: .
V: TRBV3-1/TRBV3-2
J: TRBJ1-5
DNA: TGTGCCAGCAGCCTGACAGGAGGCAATCAGCCCCAGCATTTT
CDR3: CASSLTGGNQPQHF

size: .
D: TRBD2
V: TRBV10-1
J: TRBJ2-7
DNA: TGCGCCAGCAGTGAGGGCAGCGGGAGGGACCGGGGGCAGTACTTC
CDR3: CASSEGSGRDRGQYF

size: .
D: TRBD2
V: TRBV11-2
J: TRBJ2-7
DNA: TGTGCCAGCAGTTCCGGGACTAGTTGGCTCGAGCAGTACTTC
CDR3: CASSSGTSWLEQYF

size: .
D: .
V: TRBV5-4
J: TRBJ2-5
DNA: TGTGCCAGCAGCTCACAGGGCCAAGAGACCCAGTACTTC
CDR3: CASSSQGQETQYF

size: .
D: .
V: TRBV2
J: TRBJ1-4
DNA: TGTGCCAGCAGTGCCCGGGCAACTAATGAAAAACTGTTTTTT
CDR3: CASSARATNEKLFF

size: once
D: .
V: TRBV29-1
J: TRBJ2-2
DNA: TGCAGCGTTCAGGTCAACACCGGGGAGCTGTTTTTT
CDR3: CSVQVNTGELFF

size: .
D: .
V: TRBV18
J: TRBJ1-1
DNA: TGTGCCAGCTCACAAGGAGTAATGAGGACTGAAGCTTTCTTT
CDR3: CASSQGVMRTEAFF

size: .
D: TRBD1
V: TRBV7-2
J: TRBJ2-2
DNA: TGTGCCAGCAGCTCCGGGACAGGGGGCACCGGGGAGCTGTTTTTT
CDR3: CASSSGTGGTGELFF

size: .
D: TRBD2
V: TRBV24-1
J: TRBJ2-5
DNA: TGTGCCACCAGTGATTTTCGGGGGGTGCCTCAAGAGACCCAGTACTTC
CDR3: CATSDFRGVPQETQYF